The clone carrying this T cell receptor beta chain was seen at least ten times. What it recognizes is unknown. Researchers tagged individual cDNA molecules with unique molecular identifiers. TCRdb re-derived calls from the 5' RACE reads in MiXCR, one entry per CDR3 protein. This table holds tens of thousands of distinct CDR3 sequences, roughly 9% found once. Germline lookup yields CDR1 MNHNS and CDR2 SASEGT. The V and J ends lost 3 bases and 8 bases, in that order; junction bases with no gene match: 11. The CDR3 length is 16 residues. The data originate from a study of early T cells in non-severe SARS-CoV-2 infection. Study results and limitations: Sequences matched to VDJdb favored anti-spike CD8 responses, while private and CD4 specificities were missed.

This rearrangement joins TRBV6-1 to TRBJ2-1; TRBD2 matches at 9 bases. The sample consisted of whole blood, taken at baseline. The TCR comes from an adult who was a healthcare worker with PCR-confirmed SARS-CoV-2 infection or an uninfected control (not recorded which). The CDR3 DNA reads TGTGCCAGCAGTGAGCCCTGGCGGGGGGGCCACGATGAGCAGTTCTTC. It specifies CASSEPWRGGHDEQFF.